This T cell receptor (beta chain) was documented in a study of cytomegalovirus exposure and HLA in healthy donors. Both 60 Vbeta primers and 13 Jbeta primers went into the PCR. Data came from immunoSEQ multiplex PCR; TCRdb stores just in-frame clones and leaves some out. Its listing shows over 100,000 clones. Looked up from germline, CDR1 is SGHAT and CDR2 is FQNNGV. The CDR3 runs to 13 residues. V was clipped by 0 bases and J by 10 bases, with 10 bases between them. Concerning this clone itself: The antigen is undetermined.

General study findings and limits: From TCR beta sequences, most subjects' HLA-A and HLA-B alleles were reportedly predicted accurately. CMV serostatus stood as the only immune exposure information on hand.

Sequenced sample: PBMCs. The genes are TRBV11-2 and TRBJ2-1; tentatively, D is TRBD1 (5 bases). This clonotype was obtained from a woman aged 40 to 50 in good health and CMV-seropositive. DNA of the CDR3: TGTGCCAGCAGCTTAGAAAGGGGCCAGGAGCAGTTCTTC. Amino acids: CASSLERGQEQFF.